The clone carrying this T cell receptor (beta chain) has a count of ten or more. The entry originates in a study of Graves' ophthalmopathy and Graves' hyperthyroidism. Amplification targeted the TCR beta CDR3 regions, with RNA transcripts as the source material. The first round was an RT-PCR with HTBI primers, and the second round was a multiplex PCR. From the multiplex PCR reads, TCRdb called clonotypes with MiXCR, one entry per CDR3 protein. The sample holds about 660,000 distinct CDR3 sequences, about 40% seen once. V lost 1 base and J lost 5, with 18 bases in between. Germline V gene lookup returns CDR1 MGHRA and CDR2 YSYEKL. The CDR3 sequence is 16 residues long.

Sequencing was performed on peripheral blood. The chain combines TRBV4-1 with TRBJ2-7; D ambiguous. The receptor was derived from an adult man with Graves' ophthalmopathy. CDR3 DNA sequence: TGCGCCAGCAGCCAAGGGTCCGGTTCCACGCGCCACGAGCAGTACTTC. Translating it yields CASSQGSGSTRHEQYF.